A single sample is the source of the 8 T cell receptor beta chains below, sequenced in a study of regulatory T cells in long-lasting Graves disease (dated by TCRdb to 2020 to 2023). This sample's time point label indicates: newly diagnosed GD, antithyroid drugs for less than 3 months. RNA was extracted from PBMCs in TRIzol for both TCR sequencing and RNA sequencing. Library preparation used multiplex PCR. The sequencing machine was an Illumina HiSeq 4000. CDR3 regions were amplified by Arm-PCR with iRepertoire HTBI primers to construct TCR beta libraries. TCRdb ran its own pipeline on the public reads, namely fastp trimming at Q25 and MiXCR clone calling, and kept in-frame beta chains. All rows with the same CDR3 protein become a single entry with the most common DNA and genes. This sample comprises 400,000 to 500,000 distinct CDR3 sequences, around 15% of them detected only once. The ten largest clonotypes hold roughly 18% of the sample.

The sample was also linked to a second study, of T cells in Graves' hyperthyroidism and ophthalmopathy.

The sequencing used peripheral blood mononuclear cells (PBMCs), collected at new diagnosis, from a patient treated with antithyroid drugs. The receptors come from a woman aged 45-65 years with Graves disease. Donor details come from another sample of the same person, matched by shared clones.

This clonotype was seen at least ten times. The CDR3: CASSFVGYGYTF. The CDR3 DNA follows: TGTGCCAGCAGTTTTGTGGGTTACGGTTACACCTTC. The V gene is TRBV28, the J gene TRBJ1-2; the D is unclear. The ends were cut back, 3 bases at V and 11 bases at J, with 13 bases in the middle. Germline assignment: CDR1 MDHEN and CDR2 SYDVKM. This CDR3 contains 12 residues.

V usage is TRBV6-2 or TRBV6-3 and J usage is TRBJ2-7; 12 bases align to TRBD2. This CDR3 is 14 amino acids long. Trimming took 5 bases from V and 5 from J; bases not matched to a gene: 4. Germline-derived CDR1 and CDR2 are MNHEY and SVGEGT. CDR3 sequence (DNA): TGTGCCAGCAGTCAGACTAGCGGGAGTGACGAGCAGTACTTC. Its translation: CASSQTSGSDEQYF.

This chain uses TRBV7-8 with TRBJ1-5, with a possible D match to TRBD1 (6 bases). V was trimmed by 0 bases and J by 2 bases, leaving 14 bases between them. Germline-derived CDR1 and CDR2 are SGHVS and FQNEAQ. The CDR3 has 17 amino acids. The CDR3 spells CASSLATGLIGNQPQHF. CDR3 nucleotides: TGTGCCAGCAGCTTAGCGACAGGTTTGATCGGCAATCAGCCCCAGCATTTT.

This clonotype was recorded many times. This chain connects TRBV9 to TRBJ1-5; the D gene is possibly TRBD1 (6 bases). The CDR3 loop spans 13 amino acids. Germline CDR1 SGDLS, CDR2 YYNGEE. V dropped 5 bases and J dropped 4 bases, with 10 bases sitting between them. CDR3 residues: CASSATGNQPQHF. In DNA, the CDR3 is TGTGCCAGCAGTGCAACAGGGAATCAGCCCCAGCATTTT.

This clonotype was counted many times. The chain carries TRBV2 and TRBJ2-7; 8 bases agree with TRBD1. Trimming took 6 bases from V and 4 from J; bases not matched to a gene: 8. Germline V gene data show CDR1 as SNHLY and CDR2 as FYNNEI. The CDR3 spans 14 residues. The CDR3 nucleotides are TGTGCCAGCAGATTAACAGGGGGGACTTACGAGCAGTACTTC. Its translation is CASRLTGGTYEQYF.

This rearrangement joins TRBV5-1 to TRBJ2-6; TRBD2 matches at 7 bases. Germline V gene data show CDR1 as SGHRS and CDR2 as YFSETQ. CDR3 length: 17 amino acids. The V segment lost 4 bases and the J segment 0 bases; nucleotides outside the gene matches: 7. For the CDR3, the DNA is TGCGCCAGCAGCACCGGGACTAAGAGCTCTGGGGCCAACGTCCTGACTTTC. This translates into CASSTGTKSSGANVLTF.

This clonotype was recorded many times. This chain uses TRBV7-9 with TRBJ2-1; D not resolved. The CDR3 contains 13 residues. CDR1 is SEHNR and CDR2 is FQNEAQ in the germline V gene (reference sequence). V was pared by 1 base and J by 8 bases, with 9 bases between. CDR3 DNA: TGTGCCAGCAGCTTAGAACTGAGCTATGAGCAGTTCTTC. Translated: CASSLELSYEQFF.

J is TRBJ1-3 and V is TRBV3-1; D not resolved. The V and J ends lost 0 bases and 0 bases respectively, with 12 bases between them. Germline CDR1 reads LGHDT; CDR2 reads YNNKEL (reference sequence). The CDR3 consists of 17 residues. CDR3 region: CASSQDVERLSGNTIYF. CDR3 coding DNA: TGTGCCAGCAGCCAAGACGTTGAGAGGCTCTCTGGAAACACCATATATTTT. The complete variable domain, with remaining parts taken from reference TRBV3-1 and TRBJ1-3, reads DTAVSQTPKYLVTQMGNDKSIKCEQNLGHDTMYWYKQDSKKFLKIMFSYNNKELIINETVPNRFSPKSPDKAHLNLHINSLELGDSAVYFCASSQDVERLSGNTIYFGEGSWLTVV.